These 16 T cell receptor beta chains were all obtained from the same sample, sequenced in a study of regulatory T cells in long-lasting Graves disease. TCR beta libraries were built with iRepertoire HTBI primers and Arm-PCR of CDR3 regions. Via MiXCR, TCRdb re-called the multiplex PCR reads, giving one row per CDR3 protein. There are about 430,000 distinct CDR3 sequences in the sample; roughly a fifth occur only once, and roughly an eighth lies in the top ten. Time point defined: persistent/refractory GD, antithyroid drugs over 5 years with positive TRAb. PBMC-derived RNA was used for the TCR library. This material consisted of peripheral blood mononuclear cells (PBMCs), taken when the disease was refractory, from a patient treated with antithyroid drugs. The receptors shown here come from a female donor with Graves disease.

The CDR3 DNA reads TGTGCCAGCAGTACGACTAGCGGGAGGAAAAGGACGCAGTATTTT. This sequence encodes CASSTTSGRKRTQYF. The gene calls are TRBV6-1 and TRBJ2-3, with 13 nucleotides matching TRBD2. Trimming cost V 5 bases and J 9 bases; bases outside gene matches: 8. From germline, CDR1 is MNHNS and CDR2 SASEGT. This CDR3 contains 15 residues.

The V and J genes are TRBV20-1 and TRBJ2-2; tentatively, D is TRBD2 (5 bases). V lost 7 bases to trimming and J lost 5 bases, with 20 bases between them. The CDR3 loop spans 15 amino acids. Germline assignment: CDR1 DFQATT and CDR2 SNEGSKA (reference sequence). This chain's CDR3 is CSVSSMWRGTGELFF. CDR3 sequence (DNA): TGCAGTGTCTCAAGTATGTGGCGAGGGACCGGGGAGCTGTTTTTT.

The CDR3 DNA reads as TGTGCCAGCAGCTGGACTGCAAACAATGAGCAGTTCTTC. It translates to CASSWTANNEQFF. V is TRBV11-2 and J is TRBJ2-1, with D possibly being TRBD2 (5 bases). From germline, CDR1 is SGHAT and CDR2 FQNNGV. Trimming left V 4 bases short and J 5 bases short, with 9 bases between. The CDR3 length is 13 residues.

This clonotype was counted at least ten times. The genes are TRBV12-3 or TRBV12-4 and TRBJ2-2, with D maybe TRBD1 (5 bases). CDR3 length equals 16 residues. The V gene lost 1 base and the J gene lost 0 bases, with 9 bases spanning the gap. CDR3 sequence (DNA): TGTGCCAGCAGTTTAGACAGGACCTCGAACACCGGGGAGCTGTTTTTT. This sequence encodes CASSLDRTSNTGELFF.

A few counts support this clonotype. This chain uses TRBV6-6 with TRBJ2-2; TRBD2 matches at 10 bases. Germline trimming cut 0 bases from V and 6 bases from J; bases unmatched to any gene: 13. This CDR3 has 19 amino acids. Per germline, CDR1 MNHNY and CDR2 SVGAGI (reference sequence). The CDR3 DNA reads TGTGCCAGCAGTTACTCCGACGTCGCTAGCGGGAGTAGGCCCGGGGAGCTGTTTTTT. Translated: CASSYSDVASGSRPGELFF.

At least ten counts were recorded for this clonotype. The rearrangement links TRBV7-8 to TRBJ2-4; 16 bases line up with TRBD2. The CDR3 extends over 17 amino acids. Looked up from germline, CDR1 is SGHVS and CDR2 is FQNEAQ. V lost 4 bases and J lost 12; bases outside the gene matches: 12. As DNA, the CDR3 is TGTGCCAGCAGCTCGGGACTAGCGGGAGGGCCGTCCATTTCTCAGTACTTC. Amino acid sequence: CASSSGLAGGPSISQYF.

Comment on this clonotype: Since a much larger clone is just one base distant, this may be a read error. This chain joins TRBV4-1 and TRBJ1-2, with TRBD1 identical over 12 bases. Germline V CDR1 and CDR2: MGHRA, YSYEKL. The CDR3 loop spans 14 amino acids. This chain's CDR3 is CTSSQGDRGPGYTF. CDR3 sequence (DNA): TGCACCAGCAGCCAAGGGGACAGGGGGCCTGGCTACACCTTC.

This clonotype has ten or more counts. CDR3 amino acids: CASSFSSLGEDYGYTF. For the CDR3, the DNA is TGTGCCAGCAGTTTCTCTAGTTTAGGGGAGGACTATGGCTACACCTTC. The chain is built from TRBV28 and TRBJ1-2; TRBD1 is a possible D gene (5 bases). The CDR3 spans 16 residues. With 3 bases removed from V and 3 bases from J, the gap between germline ends came to 17 bases. Germline CDR1 and CDR2: MDHEN and SYDVKM.

This clonotype appeared many times. V and J are TRBV20-1 and TRBJ1-6, with D perhaps matching TRBD1 (5 bases). Trimming stripped 6 bases from V and 8 bases from J, with 23 bases between. The germline V gene has CDR1 DFQATT and CDR2 SNEGSKA (reference sequence). The CDR3 has 16 amino acids. This CDR3 reads CSARPNQGGRDSPLHF. The CDR3 coding sequence is TGCAGTGCCCGCCCGAATCAGGGTGGGCGAGATTCACCCCTCCACTTT.

This clonotype was counted many times. The chain recombines TRBV2 with TRBJ2-7; D gene uncertain. The CDR3 length is 14 residues. Trimming removed 3 bases at V and 1 base at J, with 10 bases between. CDR1 is SNHLY and CDR2 is FYNNEI in the germline V gene. CDR3 region: CASSDLDTSYEQYF. The CDR3 nucleotides read TGTGCCAGCAGTGACCTGGATACTTCCTACGAGCAGTACTTC.

This clonotype occurred a few times. The rearrangement joins TRBV20-1 to TRBJ2-7; 8 nucleotides match TRBD1. Germline CDR1 DFQATT, CDR2 SNEGSKA (reference sequence). V was clipped by 7 bases and J by 4 bases; unmatched bases: 9. This CDR3 comprises 13 residues. In nucleotides, the CDR3 is TGCAGTGTCCCGACAGGGGTCCTTTACGAGCAGTACTTC. The encoded protein is CSVPTGVLYEQYF.

This chain joins TRBV4-2 and TRBJ1-3, with D maybe TRBD1 (6 bases). This CDR3 has 16 amino acids. V was trimmed by 4 bases and J by 0 bases, leaving 13 bases between them. Germline CDR1 is LGHNA and CDR2 is YNFKEQ. CDR3 DNA: TGTGCCAGCAGCCCCCCCGTGACAGGCTCTGGAAACACCATATATTTT. Translating gives CASSPPVTGSGNTIYF.

This clonotype was counted ten times or more. The CDR3 coding sequence is TGTGCCAGCAGTTCTAGCGGGAGGGCCTACGAGCAGTACTTC. It translates to CASSSSGRAYEQYF. This chain links TRBV6-2 or TRBV6-3 with TRBJ2-7, with 12 bases identical to TRBD2. The germline V gene encodes CDR1 MNHEY and CDR2 SVGEGT. V gave up 4 bases and J gave up 2 bases; unmatched junction bases: 0. The CDR3 runs 14 residues.

The chain is built from TRBV6-1 and TRBJ2-2, with 9 bases lining up with TRBD1. This CDR3 contains 18 residues. From germline, CDR1 is MNHNS and CDR2 SASEGT. V dropped 6 bases and J dropped 6; count of bases not matched to a gene: 17. DNA of the CDR3: TGTGCCAGCAGGGTTCGATCTACGGGACAGGGATTATCCGGGGAGCTGTTTTTT. Amino acid sequence: CASRVRSTGQGLSGELFF.

The V gene is TRBV19, the J gene TRBJ1-1; TRBD1 matches at 7 bases. The CDR3 consists of 12 residues. Germline V lookup: CDR1 LNHDA, CDR2 SQIVND (reference sequence). V trimming: 5 bases; J trimming: 12 bases; junction bases outside the gene matches: 9. CDR3 loop: CASSFLQGKPFF. The CDR3 DNA follows: TGTGCCAGTAGTTTCCTACAGGGGAAGCCTTTCTTT.

With respect to this clonotype: At one end the junction does not follow the germline gene, possibly because of a read error. V gene TRBV7-9 combines with J gene TRBJ2-1; TRBD2 matches 8 bases. This CDR3 has 14 amino acids. The germline CDR1 and CDR2 sequences are SEHNR and FQNEAQ (reference sequence). CDR3 sequence (DNA): TGTGCCAGCAGCCGCAGCGGTAGCGGGAATGGGCAGTTCTTC. Its translation: CASSRSGSGNGQFF. The whole variable domain, filled in from reference TRBV7-9 and TRBJ2-1, reads DTGVSQNPRHKITKRGQNVTFRCDPISEHNRLYWYRQTLGQGPEFLTYFQNEAQLEKSRLLSDRFSAERPKGSFSTLEIQRTEQGDSAMYLCASSRSGSGNGQFFGPGTRLTVL.